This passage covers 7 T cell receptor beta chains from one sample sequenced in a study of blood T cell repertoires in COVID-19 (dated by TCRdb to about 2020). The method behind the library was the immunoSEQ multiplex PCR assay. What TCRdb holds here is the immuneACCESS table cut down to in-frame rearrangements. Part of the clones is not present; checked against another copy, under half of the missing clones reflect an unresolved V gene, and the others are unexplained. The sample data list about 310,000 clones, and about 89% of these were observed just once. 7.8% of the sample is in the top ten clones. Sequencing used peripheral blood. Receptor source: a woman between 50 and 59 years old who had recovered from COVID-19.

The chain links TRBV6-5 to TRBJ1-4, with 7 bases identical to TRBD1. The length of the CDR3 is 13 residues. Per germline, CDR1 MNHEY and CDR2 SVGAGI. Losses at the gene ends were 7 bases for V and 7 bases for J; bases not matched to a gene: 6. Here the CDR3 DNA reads TGTGCCAGCACCCGGGACAGCGGTGAAAAACTGTTTTTT. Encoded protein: CASTRDSGEKLFF.

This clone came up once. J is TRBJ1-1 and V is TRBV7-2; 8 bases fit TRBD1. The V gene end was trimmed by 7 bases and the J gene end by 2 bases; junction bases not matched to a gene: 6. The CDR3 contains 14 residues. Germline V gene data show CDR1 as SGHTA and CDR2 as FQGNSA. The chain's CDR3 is CASNRGNLNTEAFF. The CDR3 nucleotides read TGTGCCAGCAACAGGGGGAACCTAAACACTGAAGCTTTCTTT.

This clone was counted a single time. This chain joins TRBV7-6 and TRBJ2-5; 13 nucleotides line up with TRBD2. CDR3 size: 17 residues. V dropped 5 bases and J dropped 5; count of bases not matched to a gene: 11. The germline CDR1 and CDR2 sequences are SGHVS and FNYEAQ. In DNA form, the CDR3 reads TGTGCCAGCAGCCCAGGACTAGCGGGAGAGTCGGGGGAGACCCAGTACTTC. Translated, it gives CASSPGLAGESGETQYF.

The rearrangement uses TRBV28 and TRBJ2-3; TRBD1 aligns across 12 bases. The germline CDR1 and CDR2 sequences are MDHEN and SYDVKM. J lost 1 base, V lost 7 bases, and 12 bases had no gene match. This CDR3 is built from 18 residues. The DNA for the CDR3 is TGTGCCAGCATGTCCGGGACAGGGGGCCTTCTTGGCACAGATACGCAGTATTTT. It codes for CASMSGTGGLLGTDTQYF.

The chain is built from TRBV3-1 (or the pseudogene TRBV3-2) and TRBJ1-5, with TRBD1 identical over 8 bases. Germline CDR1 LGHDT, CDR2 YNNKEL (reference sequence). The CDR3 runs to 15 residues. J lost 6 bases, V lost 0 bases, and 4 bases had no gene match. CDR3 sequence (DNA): TGTGCCAGCAGCCAAGATGGGACAGGATCTCAGCCCCAGCATTTT. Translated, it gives CASSQDGTGSQPQHF.

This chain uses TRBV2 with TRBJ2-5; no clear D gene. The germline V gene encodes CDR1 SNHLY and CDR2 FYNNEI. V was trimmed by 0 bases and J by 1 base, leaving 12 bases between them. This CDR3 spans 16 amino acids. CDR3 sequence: CASSEALRSPQETQYF. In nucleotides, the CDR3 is TGTGCCAGCAGTGAAGCGCTGAGGTCCCCCCAAGAGACCCAGTACTTC. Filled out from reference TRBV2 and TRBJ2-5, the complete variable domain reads EPEVTQTPSHQVTQMGQEVILRCVPISNHLYFYWYRQILGQKVEFLVSFYNNEISEKSEIFDDQFSVERPDGSNFTLKIRSTKLEDSAMYFCASSEALRSPQETQYFGPGTRLLVL.

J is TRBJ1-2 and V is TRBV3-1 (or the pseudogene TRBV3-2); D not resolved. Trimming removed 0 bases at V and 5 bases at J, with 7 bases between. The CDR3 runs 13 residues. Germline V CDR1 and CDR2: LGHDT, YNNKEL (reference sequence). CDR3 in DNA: TGTGCCAGCAGCCAAGACGTCCGGTATGGCTACACCTTC. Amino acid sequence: CASSQDVRYGYTF.